The T cell receptor (beta chain) under discussion was sequenced for a study of immune evolution from preneoplasia to lung adenocarcinoma. Using immunoSEQ multiplex PCR, the repertoire was profiled, and TCRdb retains in-frame clones only, with some absent. The table records 7,500 to 9,000 clones, 81% of them present only once. This CDR3 spans 16 amino acids. Germline values: CDR1 KGHSH, CDR2 LQKENI. Trimming took 2 bases from V and 4 from J, leaving 12 bases between them. The sequence was collected from a person aged 45 to 59 with lung adenocarcinoma. Material: FFPE invasive lung adenocarcinoma tissue. This chain links TRBV18 with TRBJ2-6, with no clear D. CDR3 protein: CASSPVASAGANVLTF. For the CDR3, the DNA is TGTGCCAGCTCACCAGTAGCCTCGGCCGGGGCCAACGTCCTGACTTTC.